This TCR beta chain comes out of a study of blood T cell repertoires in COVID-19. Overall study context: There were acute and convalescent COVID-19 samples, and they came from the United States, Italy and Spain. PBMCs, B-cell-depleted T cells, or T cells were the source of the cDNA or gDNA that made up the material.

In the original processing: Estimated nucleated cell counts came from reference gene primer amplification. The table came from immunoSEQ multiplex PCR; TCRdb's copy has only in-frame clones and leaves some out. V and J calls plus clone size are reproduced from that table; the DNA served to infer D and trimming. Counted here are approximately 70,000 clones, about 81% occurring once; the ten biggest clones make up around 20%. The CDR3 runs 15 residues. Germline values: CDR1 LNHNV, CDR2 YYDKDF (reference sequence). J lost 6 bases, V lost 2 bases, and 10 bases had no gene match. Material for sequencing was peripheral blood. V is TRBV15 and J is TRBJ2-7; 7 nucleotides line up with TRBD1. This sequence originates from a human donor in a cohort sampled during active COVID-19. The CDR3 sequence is CATSRSRDSLFEQYF. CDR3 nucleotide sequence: TGTGCCACCAGCAGATCCCGGGACAGCCTTTTCGAGCAGTACTTC. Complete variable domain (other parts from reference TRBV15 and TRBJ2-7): DAMVIQNPRYQVTQFGKPVTLSCSQTLNHNVMYWYQQKSSQAPKLLFHYYDKDFNNEADTPDNFQSRRPNTSFCFLDIRSPGLGDTAMYLCATSRSRDSLFEQYFGPGTRLTVT.